This T cell receptor beta chain was retrieved from a study of identical twins. In TCRdb, the 5' RACE reads were re-called with MiXCR into one record per CDR3 protein. The profile covers 250,000 or so distinct CDR3 sequences, with around 8.3% appearing a single time and over 2.5% taken by the ten largest. Study conclusions and caveats: For cord blood, abundant beta clonotypes had fewer insertions, unlike memory repertoires, which showed none. Researchers reported weaker excess twin sharing in beta out-of-frame sequences.

In this sample, this clonotype turned up a few times. The antigen is not known. This sample was shared with a second study, whose subject was yellow fever vaccine responses in identical twins.

Material for sequencing was CD8+ T cells sorted from blood. This sequence was found in a woman aged 18-35 years in good health.

The CDR3 bases are TGCGCCAGCAGCCAAGATCGGGAGGGCAACACCATATATTTT. Protein: CASSQDREGNTIYF. The V call is TRBV4-3, the J call TRBJ1-3, with no clear D. The V gene lost 0 bases and the J gene lost 7 bases, with 10 bases spanning the gap. CDR1 and CDR2 from the germline V gene are LGHNA and YSLEER. This CDR3 spans 14 amino acids.